These 17 T cell receptor beta chains share one sample of origin, sequenced in a study of blood T cell repertoires in COVID-19. The protocol was immunoSEQ multiplex PCR, while the TCRdb copy is restricted to in-frame clones and leaves out a portion. This sample carries around 88,000 clones, about 78% of them seen once, and the ten largest clones take approximately 8.2%. Source material: peripheral blood. The receptors were gathered from a man aged 45 to 65 who had recovered from COVID-19.

The chain links TRBV10-1 to TRBJ2-7; a possible D gene is TRBD2 (5 bases). This CDR3 comprises 14 residues. Per germline, CDR1 WNHNN and CDR2 SYGVQD (reference sequence). Trimming removed 2 bases from V and 3 bases from J, with 11 bases in between. The CDR3 sequence is CASSEIALLYEQYF. The DNA of the CDR3 is TGCGCCAGCAGTGAGATAGCGCTACTCTACGAGCAGTACTTC.

The chain uses TRBV6-2 or TRBV6-3 and TRBJ1-5, with 10 positions matching TRBD1. Trimming removed 5 bases from V and 2 bases from J; junction bases left unmatched: 6. The CDR3 is made up of 16 amino acids. Germline V gene lookup returns CDR1 MNHEY and CDR2 SVGEGT. Here the CDR3 DNA reads TGTGCCAGCAGTATGGGACAGGGGATTGGCAATCAGCCCCAGCATTTT. Residues: CASSMGQGIGNQPQHF.

This sequence joins TRBV5-1 and TRBJ1-4; D not certain. The germline V gene encodes CDR1 SGHRS and CDR2 YFSETQ. V gave up 0 bases and J gave up 10 bases, with 16 bases separating them. The CDR3 loop spans 15 amino acids. CDR3 nucleotide sequence: TGCGCCAGCAGCTTGGATCCGGGAGGCGTCGGAAAACTGTTTTTT. Amino acid sequence: CASSLDPGGVGKLFF.

The chain carries TRBV9 and TRBJ2-3; 7 nucleotides match TRBD1. Germline V gene lookup returns CDR1 SGDLS and CDR2 YYNGEE. Trimming cost V 2 bases and J 4 bases; bases outside gene matches: 4. This CDR3 has 14 residues. The CDR3 DNA reads TGTGCCAGCAGCGTTTCAGGGGGTCCAGATACGCAGTATTTT. Translation: CASSVSGGPDTQYF.

The gene calls are TRBV7-9 and TRBJ1-2; D not certain. CDR1 is SEHNR, CDR2 FQNEAQ, per germline (reference sequence). V lost 5 bases and J lost 6, with 10 bases in between. The CDR3 loop spans 12 amino acids. The CDR3 DNA follows: TGTGCCAGCAGCCAACGACTCCATGGCTACACCTTC. The encoded protein is CASSQRLHGYTF.

The V gene is TRBV10-2, the J gene TRBJ2-2, with 7 bases fitting TRBD1. The trim removed 6 bases at V and 1 base at J, leaving 2 bases unmatched. Germline values: CDR1 WSHSY, CDR2 SAAADI. The CDR3 consists of 14 residues. The CDR3 region is CASRRTGNTGELFF. The DNA of the CDR3 is TGCGCCAGCAGAAGGACAGGGAACACCGGGGAGCTGTTTTTT.

V and J are TRBV10-3 and TRBJ2-3; 8 nucleotides align to TRBD1. The CDR3 loop spans 15 amino acids. Unmatched junction bases numbered 8, after V lost 3 bases and J lost 6 bases. Germline CDR1 reads ENHRY; CDR2 reads SYGVKD. The CDR3, as DNA: TGTGCCATCAGTGAAGATAGGGCAGGGGGCGATACGCAGTATTTT. Translating gives CAISEDRAGGDTQYF.

The rearrangement links TRBV2 to TRBJ1-4; 7 nucleotides agree with TRBD1. Trimming at V came to 8 bases and at J to 5 bases, leaving 5 bases not matched to a gene. The CDR3 runs to 13 residues. In germline, CDR1 is SNHLY, CDR2 FYNNEI. The CDR3 region has the DNA TGTGCCAGCCACAGGGGTCTAAATGAAAAACTGTTTTTT. It encodes CASHRGLNEKLFF.

The rearrangement joins TRBV10-3 to TRBJ2-2; a possible D gene is TRBD1 (6 bases). Germline V CDR1 and CDR2: ENHRY, SYGVKD. The V end lost 4 bases, the J end lost 2 bases, and 11 bases lay between the germline ends. The CDR3 extends over 15 amino acids. Written as DNA, the CDR3 is TGTGCCATCAGTGGGGGACACACAAACACCGGGGAGCTGTTTTTT. Its translation is CAISGGHTNTGELFF.

This clone has a handful of counts. V usage is TRBV7-2 and J usage is TRBJ2-3; 7 nucleotides align to TRBD2. Germline V CDR1 and CDR2: SGHTA, FQGNSA. This CDR3 is 16 amino acids long. The V gene end was trimmed by 5 bases and the J gene end by 5 bases; junction bases not matched to a gene: 13. The CDR3 reads CASSAMTSHGRDTQYF. CDR3 DNA: TGTGCCAGCAGCGCGATGACTAGCCACGGGCGAGATACGCAGTATTTT.

The gene calls are TRBV18 and TRBJ2-2, with 7 bases aligning to TRBD1. After removal of 3 bases from V and 2 bases from J, the junction contained 3 bases not matched to a gene. This CDR3 is 15 amino acids long. Germline lookup yields CDR1 KGHSH and CDR2 LQKENI. CDR3 DNA sequence: TGTGCCAGCTCACCCCGACAGGGAAACACCGGGGAGCTGTTTTTT. Encoded protein: CASSPRQGNTGELFF.

This chain uses TRBV3-1 (or the pseudogene TRBV3-2) with TRBJ2-7; 9 bases line up with TRBD1. This CDR3 comprises 14 residues. With V trimmed by 3 bases and J by 5 bases, 5 bases remained unmatched. CDR1 is LGHDT and CDR2 is YNNKEL in the germline V gene (reference sequence). CDR3 amino acids: CASSHWDRDHEQYF. The CDR3 DNA reads TGTGCCAGCAGCCATTGGGACAGGGATCACGAGCAGTACTTC.

The chain recombines TRBV28 with TRBJ2-3; 7 positions agree with TRBD1. The ends lost 5 bases at V and 1 base at J; junction bases unmatched: 3. Germline V gene sequence: CDR1 MDHEN, CDR2 SYDVKM. This CDR3 spans 14 amino acids. The CDR3 coding sequence is TGTGCCAGCAGTGATACAGGGGGCACAGATACGCAGTATTTT. This translates into CASSDTGGTDTQYF.

The V and J genes are TRBV30 and TRBJ2-7; 11 nucleotides match TRBD2. This CDR3 is 14 amino acids long. The germline V gene has CDR1 GTSNPN and CDR2 SVGIG (reference sequence). The chain's CDR3 is CACVISGGVREQYF. The DNA of the CDR3 is TGTGCTTGTGTCATTAGCGGGGGGGTAAGAGAGCAGTACTTC. Full variable domain (rest looked up from reference TRBV30 and TRBJ2-7): SQTIHQWPATLVQPVGSPLSLECTVEGTSNPNLYWYRQAAGRGLQLLFYSVGIGQISSEVPQNLSASRPQDRQFILSSKKLLLSDSGFYLCACVISGGVREQYFGPGTRLTVT.

This clone appeared a few times. This sequence joins TRBV6-5 and TRBJ2-1, with TRBD2 identical over 10 bases. CDR1 is MNHEY and CDR2 is SVGAGI in the germline V gene. The CDR3 contains 16 residues. V lost 4 bases, J lost 3 bases, and 6 bases stayed unmatched. DNA for the CDR3: TGTGCCAGCAGTTCGACTAGCGGGCCCAACTACAATGAGCAGTTCTTC. Amino acid sequence: CASSSTSGPNYNEQFF.

The chain combines TRBV5-4 with TRBJ1-1, with TRBD1 as a possible D gene (6 bases). This CDR3 region has 13 residues. Trimming stripped 4 bases from V and 7 bases from J, with 14 bases between. Looked up from germline, CDR1 is SGHNT and CDR2 is YYREEE (reference sequence). The CDR3 sequence: CASSLPGGNEAFF. The CDR3, as DNA: TGTGCCAGCAGCCTCCCGGGGGGCAATGAAGCTTTCTTT. Full variable domain (missing parts from reference TRBV5-4 and TRBJ1-1): ETGVTQSPTHLIKTRGQQVTLRCSSQSGHNTVSWYQQALGQGPQFIFQYYREEENGRGNFPPRFSGLQFPNYSSELNVNALELDDSALYLCASSLPGGNEAFFGQGTRLTVV.

The V call is TRBV12-5, the J call TRBJ2-2; 9 bases agree with TRBD2. J gave up 6 bases and V 3 bases, and 5 bases lay outside the gene matches. The CDR3 consists of 15 residues. Germline CDR1 is LGHNT and CDR2 is FRNRAP. Written as DNA, the CDR3 is TGTGCTAGTGGTTTAGCGGGGGGCCTCGCCGGGGAGCTGTTTTTT. The encoded protein is CASGLAGGLAGELFF.